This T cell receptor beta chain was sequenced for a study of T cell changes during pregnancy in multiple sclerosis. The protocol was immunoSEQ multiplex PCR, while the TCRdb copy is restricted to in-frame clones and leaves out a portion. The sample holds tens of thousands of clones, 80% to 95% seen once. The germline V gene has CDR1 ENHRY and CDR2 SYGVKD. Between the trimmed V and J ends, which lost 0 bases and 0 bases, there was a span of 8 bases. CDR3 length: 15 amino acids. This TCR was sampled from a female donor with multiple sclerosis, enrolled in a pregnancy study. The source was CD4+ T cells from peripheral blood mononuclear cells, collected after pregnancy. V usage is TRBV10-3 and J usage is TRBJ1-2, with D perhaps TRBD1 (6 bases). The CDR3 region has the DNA TGTGCCATCAGTGAGTCCAGGGGCCCTAACTATGGCTACACCTTC. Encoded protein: CAISESRGPNYGYTF.